These T cell receptor beta chains were read from a single sample in a study of early T cells in non-severe SARS-CoV-2 infection. Each CDR3 protein gets one entry after TCRdb re-called the 5' RACE reads with MiXCR. The table records some 73,000 distinct CDR3 sequences, about 12% of them present only once. The sequencing input was whole blood. These receptors originate from an adult who was a healthcare worker with PCR-confirmed SARS-CoV-2 infection or an uninfected control (not recorded which). The CDR3 runs from the conserved cysteine through the conserved F or W. A D gene is named only where the DNA matches it firmly. For some rows the clone size is stated as once, few or many, or as a class when expanded; others skip it.

-	few	TRBV9	TRBJ1-6	CASSVGGDLRQGSPLHF	TGTGCCAGCAGCGTAGGGGGAGACCTACGGCAGGGATCACCCCTCCACTTT
-	-	TRBV19	TRBJ1-5	CASSPLVRFGNQPQHF	TGTGCCAGTAGCCCTCTCGTCCGGTTTGGCAATCAGCCCCAGCATTTT
-	-	TRBV28	TRBJ1-2	CASSLSTGANYGYTF	TGTGCCAGCAGTTTATCGACAGGAGCTAACTATGGCTACACCTTC
-	few	TRBV3-1	TRBJ2-7	CASSRWGNQDEQYF	TGTGCCAGCAGCCGTTGGGGGAATCAGGACGAGCAGTACTTC
-	few	TRBV6-5	TRBJ1-5	CASSPQIRGNQPQHF	TGTGCCAGCAGCCCGCAGATCAGGGGCAATCAGCCCCAGCATTTT
-	many	TRBV7-9	TRBJ1-1	CASTSGVLDTEAFF	TGTGCCAGCACCTCAGGGGTGCTTGACACTGAAGCTTTCTTT
-	few	TRBV20-1	TRBJ2-2	CSAREGADGELFF	TGCAGTGCTAGAGAGGGGGCTGACGGGGAGCTGTTTTTT
-	many	TRBV7-9	TRBJ1-1	CASSPRGVTEAFF	TGTGCCAGCAGTCCGAGGGGGGTCACTGAAGCTTTCTTT
-	many	TRBV28	TRBJ1-4	CASSLNEKLFF	TGTGCCAGCAGTTTGAACGAAAAACTGTTTTTT
-	-	TRBV28	TRBJ1-1	CASSLSGEAFF	TGTGCCAGCAGTTTATCAGGTGAAGCTTTCTTT
TRBD2	many	TRBV11-2	TRBJ2-1	CASSLTSGAYNEQFF	TGTGCCAGCAGCTTGACTAGCGGGGCGTACAATGAGCAGTTCTTC
-	-	TRBV7-6	TRBJ2-3	CASSPVSGWGSTDTQYF	TGTGCCAGCAGCCCGGTCTCAGGTTGGGGAAGCACAGATACGCAGTATTTT
-	-	TRBV24-1	TRBJ2-5	CATSDSRGGGETQYF	TGTGCCACCAGTGATTCCAGGGGCGGGGGAGAGACCCAGTACTTC
TRBD1	few	TRBV10-3	TRBJ1-1	CAISESPVTGTGSEAFF	TGTGCCATCAGTGAGTCGCCAGTGACAGGGACTGGTTCTGAAGCTTTCTTT
-	few	TRBV25-1	TRBJ2-7	CASSEMITAGTSYEQYF	TGTGCCAGCAGTGAAATGATCACGGCAGGGACGTCCTACGAGCAGTACTTC
TRBD1	-	TRBV5-1	TRBJ1-2	CASSSMDREGYTF	TGCGCCAGCAGCTCTATGGACAGGGAAGGCTACACCTTC
TRBD1	few	TRBV7-2	TRBJ1-2	CASSLNRGGYGYTF	TGTGCCAGCAGCTTAAACAGGGGGGGCTATGGCTACACCTTC
TRBD1	-	TRBV7-2	TRBJ2-2	CASSMDRTNTGELFF	TGTGCCAGCAGCATGGACAGGACGAACACCGGGGAGCTGTTTTTT
TRBD1	few	TRBV5-1	TRBJ2-1	CASRYGTGETNEQFF	TGCGCCAGCAGGTATGGGACAGGGGAGACGAATGAGCAGTTCTTC
-	-	TRBV20-1	TRBJ1-1	CSARFHGINMNTEAFF	TGCAGTGCTCGATTCCATGGGATTAACATGAACACTGAAGCTTTCTTT
TRBD1	many	TRBV10-1	TRBJ2-5	CASSDSGTGGEETQYF	TGCGCCAGCAGTGACTCCGGGACAGGGGGAGAAGAGACCCAGTACTTC
TRBD2	-	TRBV28	TRBJ2-3	CASSLAGGIILETDTQYF	TGTGCCAGCAGTCTAGCGGGAGGAATAATATTAGAGACAGATACGCAGTATTTT
-	few	TRBV9	TRBJ1-1	CASSVGHWTEAFF	TGTGCCAGCAGCGTAGGACATTGGACTGAAGCTTTCTTT
-	many	TRBV7-9	TRBJ1-2	CASSYSGYTANYGYTF	TGTGCCAGCAGCTATTCGGGGTACACCGCTAACTATGGCTACACCTTC
-	many	TRBV20-1	TRBJ2-7	CSARDFASAREQYF	TGCAGTGCTAGAGACTTCGCTAGCGCTCGCGAGCAGTACTTC
-	many	TRBV10-3	TRBJ1-4	CAISESNQEKLFF	TGTGCCATCAGTGAGTCTAACCAGGAAAAACTGTTTTTT
TRBD2	many	TRBV28	TRBJ2-1	CASSLIRGRRNNEQFF	TGTGCCAGCAGTTTAATTCGCGGGAGGCGGAACAATGAGCAGTTCTTC